A selection of T cell receptor beta chains follows, all from one sample in a study of cytomegalovirus exposure and HLA in healthy donors. Repertoires were generated with immunoSEQ multiplex PCR, while TCRdb's copy carries only in-frame clones and drops some. The repertoire has some 110,000 clones, roughly 82% of them found once; the top ten carry roughly 6%. The specimen sequenced was PBMCs. The source of these receptors is a woman aged 45-65 years in good health and CMV-seropositive. The conserved cysteine and the conserved F or W are not part of the CDR3 here.

v_call cdr3_aa
TRBV6-1 ASKGHLNTEAF
TRBV6-5 ASSYSDRVGYT
TRBV2 ASNRQGVGGTEAF
TRBV28 ASSLVNSGGYAQETQY
TRBV5-1 ASSVGTSGGYNEQF
TRBV7-8 ASSLGSPSGWNGYT
TRBV27 ASSLDRGDEQF
TRBV7-3 ASSAAGNTQY
TRBV29-1 SVEDWEKGANYGYT
TRBV6-1 ASSEHSFALH
TRBV19 ASKPPGQGLTNTGELF
TRBV2 ASSSGTRFYEQY
TRBV29-1 SVVGVGGTEAF
TRBV10-3 AISALTGALNYGYT
TRBV4-3 ASSQDIGLLLNTGELF
TRBV5-1 ASIIVPGQGYGYT
TRBV15 ATSRGGTGGQPQH
TRBV5-1 ASSLGQLATNEKLF
TRBV19 ASRTGGNYGYT
TRBV28 ASSLQATFYGYT
TRBV7-3 ASERSGGGTDTQY
TRBV13 ASSSLTSGGRRDTQY
TRBV9 ASSKATASGNTIY
TRBV5-1 ASSSGQNTEAF
TRBV14 ASSQDMVREQY
TRBV27 ASIGLAGGKETQY
TRBV7-9 ASSLPGTGYGYT
TRBV11-2 ASSSIPLTGRETQY
TRBV10-3 AISGQGVNTEAF
TRBV7-2 AEGGAWGTEAF
TRBV30 AWRDRLEAF
TRBV28 ASSFGASGDTQY
TRBV2 ASTLKETQY
TRBV28 ASSYDSDTDTQY
TRBV27 ASSSPDGDRGPYEQY
TRBV7-6 APNQDSGNTIY